Listed below are T cell receptor beta chains from one sample, sequenced in a study of cytomegalovirus exposure and HLA in healthy donors. TCRdb keeps only in-frame clones here, not all; method: immunoSEQ multiplex PCR. Found here are about 220,000 clones, over 80% of them singletons; the top ten hold 5.4%. The specimen was PBMCs. These receptors originate from a woman between 40 and 50 years old in good health and CMV-seropositive. Each CDR3 is given with its conserved first and last residue. The D gene is left open where the match is weak. The listing skips clone size in some rows; elsewhere it reads once, few, many or a size class.

TGTGCCAGCAGCATGGACAGGAACACTGAAGCTTTCTTT	CASSMDRNTEAFF	13	-	TRBJ1-1	many	TRBV5-6
TGTGCCAGTAGTATCGGGCTAGCTCCAGGACACGAGCAGTACTTC	CASSIGLAPGHEQYF	15	-	TRBJ2-7	few	TRBV19
TGTGCCAGCAGCGTAGACAGGGGGGGATTACAAGAGACCCAGTACTTC	CASSVDRGGLQETQYF	16	-	TRBJ2-5	-	TRBV9
TGTGCCAGTAGGGGTAGCGGGAGTGGTGAGCAGTTCTTC	CASRGSGSGEQFF	13	TRBD2	TRBJ2-1	-	TRBV19
TGTGCCAGCACCCCGGACAGCCCAGGGGCTTATGGCTACACCTTC	CASTPDSPGAYGYTF	15	-	TRBJ1-2	-	TRBV2
TGTGCCAGCAGTCCCTGGGACAGTGAGAACTATGGCTACACCTTC	CASSPWDSENYGYTF	15	TRBD1	TRBJ1-2	few	TRBV27
TGTGCCAGCAGCTTAGGCTCCCGGGGTTCCTACGAGCAGTACTTC	CASSLGSRGSYEQYF	15	-	TRBJ2-7	-	TRBV7-2
TGTTCCAGCAGCCCAGGACTTGGCGCCTACGAGCAGTACTTC	CSSSPGLGAYEQYF	14	-	TRBJ2-7	-	TRBV7-9
TGTGCCAGCTCACCGAGGGCCGCCAACTATGGCTACACCTTC	CASSPRAANYGYTF	14	-	TRBJ1-2	once	TRBV18
TGCGCCAGCAGCCAAGTTCCGACAGAGTCTGGAAACACCATATATTTT	CASSQVPTESGNTIYF	16	-	TRBJ1-3	-	TRBV4-1
TGTGCCAGCAGCCTAGCGGGAGGGGACACCGGGGAGCTGTTTTTT	CASSLAGGDTGELFF	15	TRBD2	TRBJ2-2	-	TRBV6-4
TGTGCCAGTAGTCCTGGGACTAGCGGCTACGAGCAGTACTTC	CASSPGTSGYEQYF	14	TRBD2	TRBJ2-7	-	TRBV19
TGTGCCTGGACCCCTTCTGGAGTCGAAGCTTTCTTT	CAWTPSGVEAFF	12	-	TRBJ1-1	-	TRBV30
TGCAGCGTTGTTCAGGGCTACGAGCAGTACTTC	CSVVQGYEQYF	11	-	TRBJ2-7	-	TRBV29-1
TGTGCCAGCAGTTTATTGGGCCGGGAACGGGAGACCCAGTACTTC	CASSLLGRERETQYF	15	-	TRBJ2-5	-	TRBV28
TGTGCCAGCAGGCAAAGACTTCGAGGTGGCTACACCTTC	CASRQRLRGGYTF	13	-	TRBJ1-2	few	TRBV7-2
TGTGCCAGCAGCTTATTGGACAGATTTTTGAACACTGAAGCTTTCTTT	CASSLLDRFLNTEAFF	16	-	TRBJ1-1	-	TRBV7-2
TGCGCCAGCAGCTTGGGGGGAGGTCAGAATAATTCACCCCTCCACTTT	CASSLGGGQNNSPLHF	16	-	TRBJ1-6	-	TRBV5-1
TGTGCCAGCAGCTTTTATCGAGGGGGCGCGGGTGGCTACACCTTC	CASSFYRGGAGGYTF	15	TRBD1	TRBJ1-2	-	TRBV7-2
TGTGCCAGCAGCCCAACAGTGGGGCACGAGCAGTACTTC	CASSPTVGHEQYF	13	-	TRBJ2-7	once	TRBV7-2
TGTGCCAGCAGCCCTGGCGGACAGGGATCATACGAGCAGTACTTC	CASSPGGQGSYEQYF	15	TRBD1	TRBJ2-7	-	TRBV5-4
TGTGCCAGCAGCTTAGCTAGCGTGGCAGATACGCAGTATTTT	CASSLASVADTQYF	14	-	TRBJ2-3	-	TRBV7-2
TGTGCCAGCTCGCCGTTGCAGGGGCCAGAGACCCAGTACTTC	CASSPLQGPETQYF	14	-	TRBJ2-5	-	TRBV18
TGTGCCAGCAGCCAAGATCATCGGGACACTGAAGCTTTCTTT	CASSQDHRDTEAFF	14	-	TRBJ1-1	-	TRBV4-2
TGCGCCAGCAGCTGGAGCGGGGGAGAGGGTACGCAGTATTTT	CASSWSGGEGTQYF	14	TRBD2	TRBJ2-3	-	TRBV5-1
TGTGCCAGCAGTCGGGCGGGAGGCGAAAAACTGTTTTTT	CASSRAGGEKLFF	13	-	TRBJ1-4	-	TRBV25-1
TGTGCCAGCAGCTTAGGCCGTGGCACCTATGGCTACACCTTC	CASSLGRGTYGYTF	14	-	TRBJ1-2	-	TRBV13
TGTGCCAGCAGCTTAACCGGGACTAGCGGCAACAATGAGCAGTTCTTC	CASSLTGTSGNNEQFF	16	TRBD2	TRBJ2-1	-	TRBV7-2
TGTGCCAGCAGTCCACTCACAGGGTCCACCGGGGAGCTGTTTTTT	CASSPLTGSTGELFF	15	-	TRBJ2-2	-	TRBV6-1
TGTGCCAGTAGTAAGACAGGACGCACAGATACGCAGTATTTT	CASSKTGRTDTQYF	14	-	TRBJ2-3	-	TRBV19
TGTGCCAGCAGTGAACGGACTAGCGGATTGAATACGCAGTATTTT	CASSERTSGLNTQYF	15	TRBD2	TRBJ2-3	-	TRBV6-1
TGTGCCAGCAGCCCCGGGTCAGGGGATATAAGCAATCAGCCCCAGCATTTT	CASSPGSGDISNQPQHF	17	-	TRBJ1-5	-	TRBV5-5
TGTGCCAGCAGCTTGGCTCGCGAGCAGTACTTC	CASSLAREQYF	11	-	TRBJ2-7	-	TRBV5-8
TGCGCCAGCAGCCAAGATGGAAGAGGGTCGTGGTATGGCTACACCTTC	CASSQDGRGSWYGYTF	16	-	TRBJ1-2	-	TRBV4-3
TGTGCCAGTAGTATGGACCAGGGACAGCGGGCCTACGAGCAGTACTTC	CASSMDQGQRAYEQYF	16	-	TRBJ2-7	-	TRBV19
TGTGCCAGCAGTTTATCTCGGACACCGAGCACAGATACGCAGTATTTT	CASSLSRTPSTDTQYF	16	-	TRBJ2-3	-	TRBV27
TGTGCCAGCAGCCCCACCTATCGTAGTGAGCAGTTCTTC	CASSPTYRSEQFF	13	-	TRBJ2-1	-	TRBV9
TGTGCCAGCAGCTTAGAGGACAGGCGACCTCTTTTTAACTATGGCTACACCTTC	CASSLEDRRPLFNYGYTF	18	TRBD1	TRBJ1-2	-	TRBV7-2
TGTGCCTGGAGTCCAGGGGGCGTCTACGAGCAGTACTTC	CAWSPGGVYEQYF	13	TRBD1	TRBJ2-7	-	TRBV30
TGTGCCAGCAGTGGACAGGGGGCCCTTCTTGGCTACACCTTC	CASSGQGALLGYTF	14	TRBD1	TRBJ1-2	-	TRBV6-5